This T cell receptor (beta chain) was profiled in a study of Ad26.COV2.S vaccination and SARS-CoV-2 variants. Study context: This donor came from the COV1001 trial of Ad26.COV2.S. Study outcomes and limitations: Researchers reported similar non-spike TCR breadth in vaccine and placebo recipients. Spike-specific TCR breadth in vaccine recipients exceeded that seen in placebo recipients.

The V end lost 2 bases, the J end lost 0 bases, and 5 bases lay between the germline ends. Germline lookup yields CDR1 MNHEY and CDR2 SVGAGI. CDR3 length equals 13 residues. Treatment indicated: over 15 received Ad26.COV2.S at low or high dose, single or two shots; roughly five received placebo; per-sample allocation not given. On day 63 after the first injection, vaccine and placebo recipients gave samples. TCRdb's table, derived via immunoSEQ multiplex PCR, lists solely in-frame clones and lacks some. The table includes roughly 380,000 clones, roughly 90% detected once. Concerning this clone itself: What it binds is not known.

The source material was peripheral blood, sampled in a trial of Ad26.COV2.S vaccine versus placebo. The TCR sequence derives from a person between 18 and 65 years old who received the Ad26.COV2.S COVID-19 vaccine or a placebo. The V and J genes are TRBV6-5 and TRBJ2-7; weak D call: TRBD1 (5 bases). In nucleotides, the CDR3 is TGTGCCAGCAGTTACGACAGCTCCTACGAGCAGTACTTC. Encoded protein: CASSYDSSYEQYF.